This T cell receptor (beta chain) appears in the sequencing data of a study of shared clonotypes between healthy human individuals. CD4+ cells yielded CD45RA+ naive and CD45RA-negative memory subsets. Assay used: immunoSEQ multiplex PCR; TCRdb lists only in-frame clones, some missing. The repertoire holds 2,500,000 or so clones, with approximately 93% as singletons. Trimming shortened V by 8 bases and J by 2 bases, and 16 bases separated the two germline ends. This CDR3 comprises 15 residues. CDR1 is MDHEN and CDR2 is SYDVKM in the germline V gene. The V gene is TRBV28, the J gene TRBJ1-5, with D perhaps TRBD1 (6 bases). The specimen sequenced was naive CD4+ T cells from PBMCs. Subset noted: CD45RA+ positively selected. The clonotype originates from a man younger than 35 in good health. Some clones in this sample may be carry-over from other donors' samples. CDR3 sequence reads: CASGMGGAGNQPQHF. In nucleotides, the CDR3 is TGTGCCAGCGGGATGGGGGGCGCGGGCAATCAGCCCCAGCATTTT.